One sample yielded the 26 T cell receptor beta chains listed below, sequenced in a study of naive and memory T cell subsets. The beta constant-region primer was an equimolar mix of two oligonucleotides covering TRBC1 and TRBC2. TCRdb used MiXCR to reprocess the UMI-ligation and nested PCR reads, holding one entry per CDR3 protein. The sample has around 90,000 distinct CDR3 sequences; roughly 7.3% are singletons. The sample consisted of central memory CD4+ T cells from blood. These receptors were collected from a human donor in good health.

The sample holds many counts of this clonotype. The chain employs TRBV7-2 and TRBJ1-6, with a possible D match to TRBD1 (6 bases). The V gene's germline CDR1 is SGHTA and CDR2 FQGNSA. V lost 1 base and J 7 bases, leaving 14 bases between the germline ends. The CDR3 spans 16 residues. The CDR3 loop is CASSLVGGAGNSPLHF. Written as DNA, the CDR3 is TGTGCCAGCAGCTTAGTGGGGGGCGCAGGGAATTCACCCCTCCACTTT.

This clonotype was detected ten times or more. The gene calls are TRBV12-3 or TRBV12-4 and TRBJ1-5; a possible D gene is TRBD1 (5 bases). V was cut by 6 bases and J by 3 bases, with 15 bases left in between. The CDR3 runs 15 residues. The CDR3 DNA follows: TGTGCCAGCAGGAGGGGCAAGTGGGCCAATCAGCCCCAGCATTTT. Residues: CASRRGKWANQPQHF.

This clonotype occurred a few times. This chain links TRBV27 with TRBJ2-2; 13 nucleotides agree with TRBD2. Germline lookup yields CDR1 MNHEY and CDR2 SMNVEV (reference sequence). V lost 5 bases and J lost 0; bases outside the gene matches: 9. This CDR3 region has 19 residues. DNA for the CDR3: TGTGCCAGCAGTCGTTTTGGGACTAGCGGGGTCGCGAACACCGGGGAGCTGTTTTTT. Amino acid sequence: CASSRFGTSGVANTGELFF.

This clonotype was seen repeatedly, ten times or more. The chain employs TRBV20-1 and TRBJ2-7, with 7 nucleotides matching TRBD1. The J segment lost 7 bases and the V segment lost 4 bases, leaving 7 bases of the junction unmatched. The CDR3 spans 12 residues. The germline V gene has CDR1 DFQATT and CDR2 SNEGSKA (reference sequence). For the CDR3, the DNA is TGCAGTGCTAAAACAGGGGTTCGGGAGCAGTACTTC. This translates into CSAKTGVREQYF.

This clonotype was counted only a few times. The chain links TRBV6-6 to TRBJ1-1, with no clear D. Trimming cost V 7 bases and J 1 base, with 4 bases left between them. The CDR3 length is 11 residues. Germline V lookup: CDR1 MNHNY, CDR2 SVGAGI (reference sequence). The CDR3 reads CASTRNTEAFF. The CDR3 nucleotides read TGTGCCAGCACACGGAACACTGAAGCTTTCTTT.

This clonotype turned up a few times. The chain combines TRBV20-1 with TRBJ2-1; TRBD2 matches at 7 bases. Germline V lookup: CDR1 DFQATT, CDR2 SNEGSKA (reference sequence). Trimming at V came to 0 bases and at J to 5 bases, leaving 10 bases not matched to a gene. This CDR3 has 16 amino acids. CDR3 residues: CSARDSLAVLNNEQFF. CDR3 DNA: TGCAGTGCTAGAGATAGTCTAGCGGTATTGAACAATGAGCAGTTCTTC.

This clonotype has at least ten counts. J is TRBJ2-5 and V is TRBV5-1; 7 nucleotides match TRBD1. This CDR3 comprises 14 residues. Germline CDR1 reads SGHRS; CDR2 reads YFSETQ. Unmatched junction bases numbered 8, after V lost 5 bases and J lost 4 bases. The CDR3 coding sequence is TGCGCCAGCAGAGCGATGACAGGGCCAGAGACCCAGTACTTC. It specifies CASRAMTGPETQYF.

This clonotype was detected many times. The chain recombines TRBV5-1 with TRBJ1-2, with unresolved D. V gave up 4 bases and J gave up 2 bases, with 9 bases separating them. The CDR3 is 13 amino acids. Germline V gene lookup returns CDR1 SGHRS and CDR2 YFSETQ. CDR3 amino acids: CASSEMTNYGYTF. As DNA, the CDR3 is TGCGCCAGCAGCGAAATGACGAACTATGGCTACACCTTC. Filled out from reference TRBV5-1 and TRBJ1-2, the complete variable domain reads KAGVTQTPRYLIKTRGQQVTLSCSPISGHRSVSWYQQTPGQGLQFLFEYFSETQRNKGNFPGRFSGRQFSNSRSEMNVSTLELGDSALYLCASSEMTNYGYTFGSGTRLTVV.

At least ten counts were recorded for this clonotype. CDR3 nucleotides: TGTGCCAGCAGCTTAGGAGGGTATCAGCCCCAGCATTTT. Encoded protein: CASSLGGYQPQHF. The chain employs TRBV7-9 and TRBJ1-5; no definite D call. Looked up from germline, CDR1 is SEHNR and CDR2 is FQNEAQ (reference sequence). V lost 1 base and J 5 bases, leaving 6 bases between the germline ends. The CDR3 consists of 13 residues.

This clonotype showed up just a few times. The genes are TRBV15 and TRBJ1-4; the D gene is possibly TRBD1 (5 bases). Germline CDR1 and CDR2: LNHNV and YYDKDF (reference sequence). The ends were cut back, 2 bases at V and 5 bases at J, with 15 bases in the middle. The CDR3 covers 16 residues. CDR3 coding DNA: TGTGCCACCAGCAGAAGTGACAGCGGATGGAATGAAAAACTGTTTTTT. Residues: CATSRSDSGWNEKLFF.

As for this clonotype: Germline is not matched at one junction end, which may reflect a read error. J is TRBJ2-1 and V is TRBV10-3; no clear D gene. Germline CDR1 reads ENHRY; CDR2 reads SYGVKD. The CDR3 is made up of 15 amino acids. The CDR3 DNA follows: TGTGCCATCAGTGAGTCCCCGAGCTCCTACAATGAGCATTTCTTC. This codes for CAISESPSSYNEHFF.

In its sample, this clonotype was seen many times. The rearrangement uses TRBV30 and TRBJ2-7, with D perhaps being TRBD1 or TRBD2 (5 bases each). This CDR3 comprises 14 residues. Germline loops: CDR1 GTSNPN, CDR2 SVGIG (reference sequence). Trimming left V 3 bases short and J 3 bases short, with 15 bases between. The CDR3 sequence: CAWSPGRRDYEQYF. CDR3 sequence (DNA): TGTGCCTGGAGCCCGGGACGGAGAGACTACGAGCAGTACTTC.

This clonotype was seen ten or more times. The genes are TRBV29-1 and TRBJ1-1; perhaps TRBD1 as D (5 bases). The ends were cut back, 1 base at V and 8 bases at J, with 14 bases in the middle. The CDR3 loop spans 13 amino acids. From germline, CDR1 is SQVTM and CDR2 ANQGSEA. DNA of the CDR3: TGCAGCGTTGAAGTTCAACAGGCGCAGGAAGCTTTCTTT. This translates into CSVEVQQAQEAFF.

This clonotype was observed at least ten times. The chain is built from TRBV18 and TRBJ1-2, with D uncertain. This CDR3 spans 17 amino acids. CDR1 KGHSH and CDR2 LQKENI come from the germline V gene. Between the trimmed V and J ends, which lost 3 bases and 6 bases, there was a span of 23 bases. The DNA of the CDR3 is TGTGCCAGCTCACCTCCCTCGGGTCGGAGCGCTATAAATGGCTACACCTTC. This encodes CASSPPSGRSAINGYTF.

This clonotype has at least ten counts. The V and J genes are TRBV7-2 and TRBJ2-2; D might be TRBD1 or TRBD2, each matching 5 bases. V was clipped by 6 bases and J by 1 base, with 12 bases between them. The CDR3 is 15 residues long. Germline V CDR1 and CDR2: SGHTA, FQGNSA. CDR3 coding DNA: TGTGCCAGCAGAGCCGGGACGGGGAACACCGGGGAGCTGTTTTTT. Protein product: CASRAGTGNTGELFF.

This clonotype was seen ten or more times. The chain has TRBV20-1 and TRBJ2-7, with 7 bases that match TRBD2. Germline assignment: CDR1 DFQATT and CDR2 SNEGSKA (reference sequence). The CDR3 spans 15 residues. Germline trimming cut 0 bases from V and 7 bases from J; bases unmatched to any gene: 12. The CDR3 sequence: CSARDFSRLADEQYF. The CDR3 DNA reads as TGCAGTGCTAGAGACTTCTCCCGACTAGCCGATGAGCAGTACTTC.

This clonotype was seen many times. V usage is TRBV4-3 and J usage is TRBJ2-1; 7 bases map to TRBD1. The CDR3 loop spans 17 amino acids. CDR1 is LGHNA, CDR2 YSLEER, per germline. The ends lost 0 bases at V and 9 bases at J; junction bases unmatched: 14. The CDR3 loop reads CASSQDYRGGLQSEQFF. The CDR3 DNA is TGCGCCAGCAGCCAAGACTACAGGGGCGGATTACAATCTGAGCAGTTCTTC.

This clonotype was detected a few times. The rearrangement uses TRBV30 and TRBJ1-4; D gene uncertain. Germline V gene data show CDR1 as GTSNPN and CDR2 as SVGIG (reference sequence). V gave up 2 bases and J gave up 3 bases, with 16 bases separating them. CDR3 length: 16 residues. The CDR3 here is CAWSSKSEPANEKLFF. Written as DNA, the CDR3 is TGTGCCTGGAGTTCTAAATCTGAACCGGCTAATGAAAAACTGTTTTTT.

This clonotype was seen more than once but under ten times. The rearrangement uses TRBV28 and TRBJ2-7; a weak D match, TRBD2 (5 bases). V lost 5 bases to trimming and J lost 3 bases, with 14 bases between them. Per germline, CDR1 MDHEN and CDR2 SYDVKM. The CDR3 covers 14 residues. The CDR3 here is CASSQIIRDYEQYF. CDR3 DNA sequence: TGTGCCAGCAGTCAAATAATCCGGGACTACGAGCAGTACTTC. Based on the CDR3 plus reference TRBV28 and TRBJ2-7, the full variable domain is DVKVTQSSRYLVKRTGEKVFLECVQDMDHENMFWYRQDPGLGLRLIYFSYDVKMKEKGDIPEGYSVSREKKERFSLILESASTNQTSMYLCASSQIIRDYEQYFGPGTRLTVT.

This clonotype turned up a few times. This chain connects TRBV18 to TRBJ2-3; D is undetermined. The germline gives CDR1 KGHSH, CDR2 LQKENI. The CDR3 runs to 12 residues. V was trimmed by 0 bases and J by 6 bases, leaving 4 bases between them. This chain's CDR3 is CASSPPSDTQYF. In DNA, the CDR3 is TGTGCCAGCTCACCACCGTCTGATACGCAGTATTTT.

V gene TRBV6-1 combines with J gene TRBJ2-7; D is uncertain. The V end lost 8 bases, the J end lost 6 bases, and 20 bases lay between the germline ends. CDR3 size: 14 residues. Germline V gene sequence: CDR1 MNHNS, CDR2 SASEGT. For the CDR3, the DNA is TGTGCCAGCCAACCTTCCGGTTGGGCCCCCGAGCAGTACTTC. This sequence encodes CASQPSGWAPEQYF.

In its sample, this clonotype was seen many times. The chain uses TRBV7-9 and TRBJ2-5, with D uncertain. CDR1 is SEHNR and CDR2 is FQNEAQ in the germline V gene (reference sequence). This CDR3 is built from 10 residues. Trimming shortened V by 3 bases and J by 5 bases, and 1 base separated the two germline ends. For the CDR3, the DNA is TGTGCCAGCAGCTTGGAGACCCAGTACTTC. Translated: CASSLETQYF.

This clonotype was found many times. The chain links TRBV29-1 to TRBJ2-7; tentatively, D is TRBD1 (5 bases). The V end lost 7 bases, the J end lost 1 base, and 11 bases lay between the germline ends. CDR1 is SQVTM, CDR2 ANQGSEA, per germline. The CDR3 is 12 residues long. CDR3: CSAGHMSYEQYF. The CDR3 region has the DNA TGCAGCGCCGGACACATGTCCTACGAGCAGTACTTC.

The rearrangement joins TRBV7-3 to TRBJ2-5; TRBD2 is a possible D gene (7 bases). Looked up from germline, CDR1 is SGHTA and CDR2 is FQGTGA. V was cut by 8 bases and J by 5 bases, with 21 bases left in between. The CDR3 covers 15 residues. The CDR3 DNA follows: TGTGCCAGCTGCCGAACTGGGAGGGGGGAGGAGACCCAGTACTTC. As protein: CASCRTGRGEETQYF.

The J gene is TRBJ2-5, the V gene TRBV5-6; TRBD1 matches at 11 bases. CDR3 length equals 16 residues. V shed 4 bases, J shed 3 bases, and the junction held 8 bases outside the gene matches. Germline loops: CDR1 SGHDT, CDR2 YYEEEE. Here the CDR3 DNA reads TGTGCCAGCAGCACGTACCCGGGACAGGGGGAAGAGACCCAGTACTTC. It codes for CASSTYPGQGEETQYF.

This clonotype was recorded at least ten times. V gene TRBV20-1 combines with J gene TRBJ2-2; tentative D call: TRBD2 (6 bases). From germline, CDR1 is DFQATT and CDR2 SNEGSKA (reference sequence). The V end was cut by 1 base, the J end by 5 bases, with 8 bases between. CDR3 length equals 13 residues. CDR3 loop: CSARAGGTGELFF. The DNA for the CDR3 is TGCAGTGCTAGAGCTGGGGGGACCGGGGAGCTGTTTTTT.